The present T cell receptor beta chain was sequenced within a study of blood T cell repertoires in COVID-19. About the research overall: Material from acute and convalescent COVID-19 was sourced from the United States, Italy and Spain. T cells, B-cell-depleted T cells, or PBMCs provided the cDNA or gDNA that served as material.

The germline gives CDR1 MNHEY, CDR2 SMNVEV (reference sequence). This CDR3 contains 15 residues. V lost 3 bases, J lost 6 bases, and 17 bases lay in between. Libraries were prepared by immunoSEQ multiplex PCR; TCRdb keeps only in-frame clonotypes and omits some of them. The sample holds some 380,000 clones, roughly four fifths seen once. This receptor was taken from a human donor with acute or convalescent COVID-19. The donor label of this sample is uncertain. The sample was peripheral blood. The rearrangement uses TRBV27 and TRBJ2-5; no clear D gene. Written as DNA, the CDR3 is TGTGCCAGCAGTTTTATAAGAGCGCGTTCTCAGACCCAGTACTTC. It specifies CASSFIRARSQTQYF.